Described below is a single T cell receptor (beta chain) sequence and its context. Antigen: not known. The sample is drawn from a study of cytomegalovirus exposure and HLA in healthy donors. Study results and caveats: Some TCR beta chains (roughly 160 of them) were listed as cytomegalovirus-associated. Many donors carried some public TCRs, although rarity characterized most TCR sequences. In vitro experiments confirmed that three CMV-associated chains were specific for CMV antigens.

V shed 5 bases and J shed 0 bases, with 10 bases lying between them. CDR3 size: 14 residues. Germline V gene lookup returns CDR1 MNHNY and CDR2 SVGAGI (reference sequence). Healthy individuals who donated bone marrow served as the donors. The PCR contained 60 Vbeta and 13 Jbeta primers. The data were produced by immunoSEQ multiplex PCR, yet TCRdb's version contains in-frame clones alone and is incomplete. The table has 150,000 to 200,000 clones, about four fifths seen once. The chain carries TRBV6-6 and TRBJ1-1; the D gene is possibly TRBD1 (6 bases). The receptor was derived from a woman aged 50 to 60 in good health and CMV-seronegative. Sequencing input: PBMCs. The CDR3 protein is CASSRTALNTEAFF. CDR3 nucleotide sequence: TGTGCCAGCAGTCGGACAGCTTTGAACACTGAAGCTTTCTTT.